This is a list of T cell receptor beta chains from one sample in a study of T cell repertoires in cytomegalovirus infection. TCRdb re-called the reads with MiXCR, one entry per CDR3 protein. This sample has hundreds of thousands of distinct CDR3 sequences, with approximately 24% found just once. The sequencing input was CD8+ T cells from PBMCs. The receptor source for this set is a human donor in good health (CMV status not recorded). Some clones in this sample may be carry-over from other donors' samples. CDR3s include the opening cysteine and the closing phenylalanine or tryptophan. The order of the fields is J gene, D gene, clone size, V gene, CDR3 DNA, CDR3 protein. A D gene is named only where the DNA matches it firmly. Clone size is shown for a subset of rows, as once, few, many or a class of expanded clone.

>TRBJ2-2|TRBD1|many|TRBV7-9
TGTGCCAGCAGCTCGAGCCCGGGACAGGGGTCAAACACCGGGGAGCTGTTTTTT
CASSSSPGQGSNTGELFF
>TRBJ2-7|TRBD1|few|TRBV27
TGTGCCAGCAGTTTCTCCAATCTGGGACAGGGGTCCTACGAGCAGTACTTC
CASSFSNLGQGSYEQYF
>TRBJ2-7|-|-|TRBV28
TGTGCCAGCAGTACTCCGGGGAGGTCCTACGAGCAGTACTTC
CASSTPGRSYEQYF
>TRBJ2-2|-|many|TRBV11-1
TGTGCCAGCAGCCTAAGGGACAACTCTATCGGGGAGCTGTTTTTT
CASSLRDNSIGELFF
>TRBJ2-7|TRBD1|-|TRBV7-9
TGTGCCAGCGGAACCGGGACAGGGATTTACGAGCAGTACTTC
CASGTGTGIYEQYF
>TRBJ2-1|-|-|TRBV20-1
TGCAGTGCTAGAGATTCGGTGATCGGCTATGAGCAGTTCTTC
CSARDSVIGYEQFF
>TRBJ2-7|TRBD1|few|TRBV19
TGTGCCAGTAGTCTAGGGGACAGGGTGTACGAGCAGTACTTC
CASSLGDRVYEQYF
>TRBJ2-7|TRBD1|many|TRBV4-1
TGCGCCAGCAGCCAAGAGAAGACAGGGCCCTACGAGCAGTACTTC
CASSQEKTGPYEQYF
>TRBJ2-1|-|-|TRBV6-5
TGTGCCAGCAGTTACGGCGCGAACTCCTACAATGAGCAGTTCTTC
CASSYGANSYNEQFF
>TRBJ1-3|-|many|TRBV7-8
TGTGCCAGCAGCTTAGAAGCGGGGAGCTCTGGAAACACCATATATTTT
CASSLEAGSSGNTIYF
>TRBJ1-5|-|-|TRBV10-3
TGTGCCATCAGCCGGGACGGCGCCGCGGGGCAGCCCCAGCATTTT
CAISRDGAAGQPQHF
>TRBJ2-5|-|-|TRBV7-6
TGTGCCAGCAGCCCGCCCGGCGGAGAGACCCAGTACTTC
CASSPPGGETQYF
>TRBJ2-6|-|many|TRBV10-2
TGCGCCAGCAAGGGGGACACCATCTCTGGGGCCAACGTCCTGACTTTC
CASKGDTISGANVLTF
>TRBJ1-1|-|-|TRBV7-9
TGTGCCAGCAGCTTTGGTCAGGGCGAGACCACTGAAGCTTTCTTT
CASSFGQGETTEAFF
>TRBJ2-5|-|-|TRBV20-1
TGCAGTGCTAGAGGGGAGGTTCGTAGAGAGACCCAGTACTTC
CSARGEVRRETQYF
>TRBJ2-7|TRBD1|-|TRBV4-2
TGTGCCAGCAGCCAATACACCGGGACAGGGGGCTCCTACGAGCAGTACTTC
CASSQYTGTGGSYEQYF
>TRBJ2-5|TRBD1|few|TRBV7-9
TGTGCCAGCAGCTCTGGGTGGGCTGGACAGGGGCAAGAGACCCAGTACTTC
CASSSGWAGQGQETQYF
>TRBJ1-2|TRBD1|few|TRBV7-3
TGTGCCAGCAGCTCTCCTGACAGGGCCTATGGCTACACCTTC
CASSSPDRAYGYTF
>TRBJ2-5|-|few|TRBV12-3/TRBV12-4
TGTGCCAGCAGAGGGGATCAAGAGACCCAGTACTTC
CASRGDQETQYF
>TRBJ1-4|-|-|TRBV4-2
TGTGCCAGCAGCCAATACGAGCGTCCATTGAACACTAATGAAAAACTGTTTTTT
CASSQYERPLNTNEKLFF
>TRBJ1-1|-|few|TRBV4-1
TGCGCCAGCAGCTACGGGACGGGTTTGGGAACTGAAGCTTTCTTT
CASSYGTGLGTEAFF
>TRBJ2-2|-|few|TRBV6-2/TRBV6-3
TGTGCCAGCAGTTACTATGCCGGGGAGCTGTTTTTT
CASSYYAGELFF
>TRBJ1-6|-|-|TRBV20-1
TGCAGTGCTAGAGTTAGCCAGTATAATTCACCCCTCCACTTT
CSARVSQYNSPLHF
>TRBJ1-1|-|many|TRBV7-9
TGTGCCAGCAGCCACAACAGGGCCTCAAACACTGAAGCTTTCTTT
CASSHNRASNTEAFF
>TRBJ2-5|TRBD1|-|TRBV12-3/TRBV12-4
TGTGCCGTCGGACAGGGGAGTGGGGAGACCCAGTACTTC
CAVGQGSGETQYF
>TRBJ2-5|-|few|TRBV14
TGTGCCAGCAGCCAAGCGCCAGGTACCCAAGAGACCCAGTACTTC
CASSQAPGTQETQYF
>TRBJ1-1|TRBD1|few|TRBV29-1
TGCAGCGCTGGACAGGGGTCCGGCACTGAAGCTTTCTTT
CSAGQGSGTEAFF
>TRBJ2-3|-|few|TRBV23-1
TGCGCCAGCAGCCAATTTCCCCGGGTCCCTCGCCCTACGCAGTATTTT
CASSQFPRVPRPTQYF
>TRBJ1-1|TRBD1|many|TRBV7-3
TGTGCCGTTTCGGCAGGGGGAGGCACTGAAGCTTTCTTT
CAVSAGGGTEAFF
>TRBJ2-2|TRBD2|-|TRBV20-1
TGCAGTGCTAGAGAAACTAGCGGGGGGAGTTGGGACACCGGGGAGCTGTTTTTT
CSARETSGGSWDTGELFF
>TRBJ1-4|TRBD1|many|TRBV28
TGTGCCAGCAGTTTGTTGGACAGGGCTGACGAAAAACTGTTTTTT
CASSLLDRADEKLFF
>TRBJ2-7|TRBD1|many|TRBV12-3/TRBV12-4
TGTGCCAGCAGTTTCCGGGACAGGGATGGCGAGCAGTACTTC
CASSFRDRDGEQYF
>TRBJ2-7|TRBD2|few|TRBV20-1
TGCAGTGCTAGAAATCCAGGGACTAGCGGAAATCCCTACGAGCAGTACTTC
CSARNPGTSGNPYEQYF
>TRBJ1-1|-|-|TRBV7-9
TGTGCCAGCAGCTTAGGGGACCTAGGGGCGTGGACTGAAGCTTTCTTT
CASSLGDLGAWTEAFF
>TRBJ1-1|TRBD1|many|TRBV19
TGTGCCAGTACGGGACCGACAGGGGCTGAAGCTTTCTTT
CASTGPTGAEAFF
>TRBJ2-7|-|-|TRBV29-1
TGCAACGTTTGTCTGGACAACTCCTACGAGCAGTACTTC
CNVCLDNSYEQYF
>TRBJ2-1|TRBD2|many|TRBV7-8
TGTGCCAGCAGCTCCGGGGGGGCCATTGAGCAGTTCTTC
CASSSGGAIEQFF
>TRBJ1-2|-|few|TRBV3-1
TGTGCCAGCAGCATCGGGACTAACTATGGCTACACCTTC
CASSIGTNYGYTF
>TRBJ1-1|TRBD1|-|TRBV19
TGTGCCAGTAGTATTGGACAGGGCACTGAAGCTTTCTTT
CASSIGQGTEAFF
>TRBJ2-7|-|once|TRBV29-1
TGCAGCGTGCTATCCGGGTCCTTCTACGAGCAGTACTTC
CSVLSGSFYEQYF
>TRBJ2-4|-|-|TRBV20-1
TGCAGTGCTAGTTACTTACTAGCCAAAAACATTCAGTACTTC
CSASYLLAKNIQYF
>TRBJ2-1|-|few|TRBV7-9
TGTGCCAGCAGCTCCGGACAGATCTCTGTTAATGAGCAGTTCTTC
CASSSGQISVNEQFF
>TRBJ2-7|-|many|TRBV12-3/TRBV12-4
TGTGCCAGCAGTTTAAGTACCCGGAACGAGCAGTACTTC
CASSLSTRNEQYF
>TRBJ1-1|-|few|TRBV5-4
TGTGCCAGCAGGGGGGGGATCGAGACAGCCTACACTGAAGCTTTCTTT
CASRGGIETAYTEAFF
>TRBJ2-5|-|few|TRBV12-5
TGTGCTAGCGGTGGGTCGCCGGAGACCCAGTACTTC
CASGGSPETQYF
>TRBJ2-7|-|-|TRBV12-3/TRBV12-4
TGTGCCAGCAGTTCATCACTTTCCACCTACGAGCAGTACTTC
CASSSSLSTYEQYF
>TRBJ1-6|-|-|TRBV6-5
TGTGCCAGCGGGACCCGCTTCAGTGCGATCTATAATTCACCCCTCCACTTT
CASGTRFSAIYNSPLHF
>TRBJ2-3|TRBD2|-|TRBV24-1
TGTGCCACCAGTGATTCTTCCGGGACTAGCGGGGTTTCAGATAAGCAGTATTTT
CATSDSSGTSGVSDKQYF
>TRBJ2-7|-|-|TRBV18
TGTGCCAGCTCACCCCCTAGGGGAATAAACTCCTACGAGCAGTACTTC
CASSPPRGINSYEQYF
>TRBJ1-4|-|-|TRBV12-3/TRBV12-4
TGTGCCAGCAACCTTGGGCCCGCAACTAATGAAAAACTGTTTTTT
CASNLGPATNEKLFF
>TRBJ2-6|-|-|TRBV4-1
TGCGCCAGCAGCCCACCACAGGCCTCTGGGGCCAACGTCCTGACTTTC
CASSPPQASGANVLTF
>TRBJ1-2|-|few|TRBV12-5
TGTGCTAGTGGTGAGGGGTTCTATGGCTACACCTTC
CASGEGFYGYTF
>TRBJ2-5|-|many|TRBV7-8
TGTGCCAGCAGCTTAGCGGGGATGATGGGCGAGACCCAGTACTTC
CASSLAGMMGETQYF
>TRBJ2-5|-|-|TRBV15
TGTGCCACCAGAGAAAGCAGGGGCGCGAGAGAGACCCAGTACTTC
CATRESRGARETQYF
>TRBJ2-1|TRBD2|few|TRBV19
TGTGCCAGTACCATAGGTAGGACTAGCATTCCAGATGAGCAGTTCTTC
CASTIGRTSIPDEQFF
>TRBJ1-2|-|-|TRBV4-1
TGCGCCAGCAGCCAAGATCCATACAGCTATGGCTACACCTTC
CASSQDPYSYGYTF
>TRBJ1-5|-|many|TRBV15
TGTGCCACCAGCAGCCGGACCGGCAATCAGCCCCAGCATTTT
CATSSRTGNQPQHF
>TRBJ2-3|TRBD1|few|TRBV5-1
TGCGCCAGCAGCTTGTACAGGGGTCTAGATACGCAGTATTTT
CASSLYRGLDTQYF
>TRBJ2-5|-|-|TRBV28
TGTGCCAGCAGTTTCCCTCCCGGACAAGGAGGAGAGACCCAGTACTTC
CASSFPPGQGGETQYF
>TRBJ2-3|TRBD2|few|TRBV6-5
TGTGCCAGCAGTTACGAGGCTAGCGGTAGCACAGATACGCAGTATTTT
CASSYEASGSTDTQYF